The 29 T cell receptor beta chains below all came from one sample that was sequenced in a study of T cell clonality in common variable immunodeficiency. Notes on the study in general: Fewer deletions and N-nucleotide insertions were reportedly seen in common variable immunodeficiency TCR beta sequences.

These receptors lack a known antigen. TCRdb's table, derived via immunoSEQ multiplex PCR, lists solely in-frame clones and lacks some. The sample offers approximately 30,000 clones and no singletons, the top ten holding around 6.7%. Sequencing input: peripheral blood mononuclear cells. The source is a human donor with common variable immunodeficiency.

This clone is medium-sized within its sample. The read is 3 residues too short to cover the CDR3 end, so that end is filled in from the germline J gene. This chain uses TRBV19 with TRBJ2-3, with D possibly TRBD2 on 6 matching bases. This CDR3 region has 14 residues. V dropped 7 bases and J dropped 4 bases, with 15 bases sitting between them. In germline, CDR1 is LNHDA, CDR2 SQIVND (reference sequence). This chain's CDR3 is CASNSGSWSDTQYF. The DNA read from the CDR3 is TGTGCCAGTAATAGCGGATCATGGTCAGATACG.

As for this clone: Coverage ceases 3 residues before the CDR3 finishes, and the germline J gene fills in the end. The chain employs TRBV6-1 and TRBJ1-4; D may be TRBD1 (5 bases). The germline gives CDR1 MNHNS, CDR2 SASEGT. Trimming shortened V by 2 bases and J by 7 bases, and 8 bases separated the two germline ends. The CDR3 has 13 amino acids. This CDR3 is CASSESGREKLFF. The part of the CDR3 DNA that was read is TGTGCCAGCAGTGAATCAGGGCGTGAAAAA.

This clone was seen many times. The read halts 3 residues ahead of the CDR3 end, with the missing end drawn from the germline J gene. This chain links TRBV18 with TRBJ1-1; D is undetermined. Deletions cut 1 base from V and 0 bases from J, with 12 bases between. CDR3 length equals 16 residues. Germline CDR1 and CDR2: KGHSH and LQKENI. The chain's CDR3 is CASSPLPGRVNTEAFF. The DNA read from the CDR3 is TGTGCCAGCTCACCACTACCTGGCAGAGTGAACACTGAA.

This clone was picked up many times. The read gets to within 3 residues of the CDR3 end, and the germline J gene fills in the rest. This chain links TRBV11-2 with TRBJ2-5; no clear D gene. The CDR3 runs 12 residues. V was clipped by 2 bases and J by 3 bases, with 4 bases between them. Germline assignment: CDR1 SGHAT and CDR2 FQNNGV. CDR3 bases read: TGTGCCAGCAGCTTAAGGGAAGAGACC. Its translation is CASSLREET. The full CDR3 protein reads CASSLREETQYF.

This clone has at least ten counts. The CDR3 sequence is CASSPGQGADEQYF. Incomplete CDR3 DNA: TGTGCCAGCTCACCGGGACAGGGGGCCGACGAG. The chain uses TRBV18 and TRBJ2-7; 12 bases are a match to TRBD1. The read terminates 3 residues ahead of where the CDR3 ends, so the germline J gene completes it. Unmatched junction bases numbered 2, after V lost 3 bases and J lost 5 bases. Germline V lookup: CDR1 KGHSH, CDR2 LQKENI. This CDR3 is built from 14 residues. The variable domain in full, completed from reference TRBV18 and TRBJ2-7, reads NAGVMQNPRHLVRRRGQEARLRCSPMKGHSHVYWYRQLPEEGLKFMVYLQKENIIDESGMPKERFSAEFPKEGPSILRIQQVVRGDSAAYFCASSPGQGADEQYFGPGTRLTVT.

This clone turned up a few times. CDR3 DNA (partial): TGTGCCAGCAGCCCGGGCCGCCAGGGCACTGAA. Translating it yields CASSPGRQGTE. The whole CDR3 region reads CASSPGRQGTEAFF. The chain links TRBV7-9 to TRBJ1-1; D is possibly TRBD1 (5 bases). Read coverage stops 3 residues before the CDR3 terminus; the germline J gene supplies the remainder. CDR3 size: 14 residues. V lost 5 bases, J lost 4 bases, and 14 bases lay in between. The germline gives CDR1 SEHNR, CDR2 FQNEAQ (reference sequence).

This clone has a handful of counts. The read ends 3 residues shy of where the CDR3 ends; the end is completed using the germline J gene. This rearrangement joins TRBV2 to TRBJ1-5; D is possibly TRBD1 (5 bases). The germline V gene encodes CDR1 SNHLY and CDR2 FYNNEI. The CDR3 contains 16 residues. The V gene lost 2 bases and the J gene lost 0 bases, with 11 bases spanning the gap. This CDR3 reads CASSERRQGSNQPQHF. The part of the CDR3 DNA that was read is TGTGCCAGCAGTGAAAGGAGGCAGGGTAGCAATCAGCCC.

This clone was observed many times. The sequenced CDR3 bases are TGCGCCAGCAGCTTCGGACAGCAGAACACTGAA. Translation gives CASSFGQQNTE. The complete CDR3 sequence is CASSFGQQNTEAFF. The chain carries TRBV5-1 and TRBJ1-1, with D perhaps TRBD1 (6 bases). Sequencing ends 3 residues short of the CDR3 end; the germline J gene provides the rest. Trimming left V 2 bases short and J 1 base short, with 9 bases between. Germline-derived CDR1 and CDR2 are SGHRS and YFSETQ. This CDR3 has 14 residues.

This clone has ten or more counts. The read halts 3 residues ahead of the CDR3 end, with the missing end drawn from the germline J gene. The V call is TRBV4-1, the J call TRBJ1-1; 7 bases fit TRBD1. Germline trimming cut 3 bases from V and 6 bases from J; bases unmatched to any gene: 7. CDR3 length equals 14 residues. From germline, CDR1 is MGHRA and CDR2 YSYEKL. This CDR3 reads CASSHLQGWSEAFF. CDR3 DNA, as far as it was read: TGCGCCAGCAGCCATTTACAGGGGTGGTCTGAA.

Details on this clone: The missing CDR3 end, 3 residues past where the read stops, is filled in from the germline J gene. The chain couples TRBV7-2 to TRBJ2-5; perhaps TRBD1 as D (5 bases). Germline V gives CDR1 SGHTA, CDR2 FQGNSA. V lost 0 bases to trimming and J lost 6 bases, with 14 bases between them. The CDR3 loop spans 15 amino acids. CDR3 bases read: TGTGCCAGCAGCTTAGCCCCAGACAGAAATAAGACC. It is translated as CASSLAPDRNKT. The entire CDR3 sequence reads CASSLAPDRNKTQYF.

This clone was detected a few times. The sequenced fragment ends 3 residues before the CDR3 boundary, so the rest is inferred from the germline J gene. The chain is built from TRBV20-1 and TRBJ2-5; 9 bases map to TRBD2. The CDR3 has 16 residues. Germline CDR1 reads DFQATT; CDR2 reads SNEGSKA (reference sequence). V lost 6 bases, J lost 7 bases, and 18 bases stayed unmatched. The CDR3 sequence is CSARRYLAGSFGTQYF. The DNA read from the CDR3 is TGCAGTGCCCGAAGGTATCTAGCGGGATCATTCGGGACC.

The table lists this clone with a few counts. From the germline J gene comes the end of the CDR3, since the read stops 3 residues before it. The J gene is TRBJ1-5, the V gene TRBV6-1; TRBD1 matches at 8 bases. CDR1 and CDR2 from the germline V gene are MNHNS and SASEGT. The V and J ends lost 4 bases and 6 bases, in that order; junction bases with no gene match: 5. The CDR3 covers 14 residues. CDR3 DNA, as far as it was read: TGTGCCAGCAGTGTACAACAGGGGGGTCAGCCC. Encoded protein: CASSVQQGGQP. The whole CDR3 sequence is CASSVQQGGQPQHF.

As to this clone: The read halts 3 residues ahead of the CDR3 end, with the missing end drawn from the germline J gene. V usage is TRBV11-1 and J usage is TRBJ2-7; TRBD1 is a possible D gene (7 bases). The CDR3 spans 14 residues. CDR1 is SGHAT and CDR2 is FQDESV in the germline V gene (reference sequence). V lost 6 bases and J lost 5, with 17 bases in between. The sequenced CDR3 bases are TGTGCCAGCAGAGCCTACAGGGGACTTGACGAG. This gives the protein CASRAYRGLDE. The CDR3 reads in full as CASRAYRGLDEQYF.

This clone was picked up many times. The sequence runs out 3 residues before the end of the CDR3; the remainder is reconstructed from the germline J gene. The chain carries TRBV30 and TRBJ2-1; D uncertain. Germline CDR1 GTSNPN, CDR2 SVGIG (reference sequence). CDR3 length: 14 amino acids. V gave up 1 base and J gave up 2 bases, with 9 bases separating them. CDR3 protein: CAWSGGSTYNEQFF. The sequenced part of the CDR3 DNA is TGTGCCTGGAGTGGCGGTTCTACCTACAATGAG.

Details on this clone: A read error may account for a junction end that differs from germline. From the germline J gene comes the end of the CDR3, since the read stops 3 residues before it. The V gene is TRBV6-2 or TRBV6-3, the J gene TRBJ2-3; tentatively, D is TRBD2 (6 bases). The CDR3 contains 17 residues. Germline-derived CDR1 and CDR2 are MNHEY and SVGEGT. Here the CDR3 reads CASSLAGSGRSRDTQYF. CDR3 bases read: TGTGCCAGCAGTTTAGCAGGTAGCGGAAGAAGCAGAGATACG.

By its share, this clone is medium-sized (0.01 to 0.1%). The CDR3 end is not reached by the read, which stops 3 residues before it; the germline J gene fills it in. This chain links TRBV20-1 with TRBJ2-3; D gene uncertain. CDR3 length: 14 amino acids. V lost 6 bases to trimming and J lost 0 bases, with 13 bases between them. Germline V lookup: CDR1 DFQATT, CDR2 SNEGSKA (reference sequence). Here the CDR3 reads CSAPNDGSTDTQYF. The part of the CDR3 DNA that was read is TGCAGTGCCCCTAACGACGGGAGCACAGATACG.

This clone came up many times. Read coverage stops 3 residues before the CDR3 terminus; the germline J gene supplies the remainder. This chain joins TRBV7-7 and TRBJ2-5; D possibly corresponds to TRBD1 (6 bases). V was trimmed by 3 bases and J by 5 bases, leaving 10 bases between them. Per the germline V gene, CDR1 is SSHAT and CDR2 is FNYEAQ (reference sequence). The CDR3 loop spans 13 amino acids. The sequenced CDR3 bases are TGTGCCAGCAGCTTTAGCCAGGGGGAGACC. This translates into CASSFSQGET. The full-length CDR3 reads as CASSFSQGETQYF.

Concerning this clone: The sequenced fragment ends 3 residues before the CDR3 boundary, so the rest is inferred from the germline J gene. The chain uses TRBV18 and TRBJ2-4, with 7 bases aligning to TRBD1. V lost 10 bases to trimming and J lost 9 bases; unmatched junction nucleotides: 9. This CDR3 region has 12 residues. In germline, CDR1 is KGHSH, CDR2 LQKENI. The CDR3 sequence is CATDRADGIQYF. The CDR3 bases that were read are TGTGCCACCGACAGGGCAGACGGCATT.

In the case of this clone: The CDR3 end lies 3 residues beyond the end of the read and is filled in from the germline J gene. The rearrangement joins TRBV11-3 to TRBJ1-2; TRBD1 aligns across 9 bases. CDR3 length: 15 residues. CDR1 is SGHNT, CDR2 YENEEA, per germline. After removal of 2 bases from V and 5 bases from J, the junction contained 6 bases not matched to a gene. The CDR3 bases that were read are TGTGCCAGCAGCTTAATGGACAGGGGTTCTTATGGC. Its protein is CASSLMDRGSYG. The CDR3 reads in full as CASSLMDRGSYGYTF. Filled out from reference TRBV11-3 and TRBJ1-2, the complete variable domain reads EAGVVQSPRYKIIEKKQPVAFWCNPISGHNTLYWYLQNLGQGPELLIRYENEEAVDDSQLPKDRFSAERLKGVDSTLKIQPAELGDSAVYLCASSLMDRGSYGYTFGSGTRLTVV.

This clone was detected many times. The read gets to within 3 residues of the CDR3 end, and the germline J gene fills in the rest. The chain recombines TRBV5-1 with TRBJ2-5; D may be TRBD1 (8 bases). Trimming left V 4 bases short and J 5 bases short, with 21 bases between. The CDR3 covers 16 residues. Germline CDR1 is SGHRS and CDR2 is YFSETQ. The CDR3 bases that were read are TGCGCCAGCAGCAAAACCCGACAGGGGAGGGAGGAGACC. Translation gives CASSKTRQGREET. The whole CDR3 reads CASSKTRQGREETQYF.

In regard to this clone: With the read ending 3 residues before the CDR3 end, the germline J gene is used to fill in that end. This chain connects TRBV30 to TRBJ2-7; tentatively, D is TRBD2 (5 bases). Trimming cost V 3 bases and J 2 bases, with 17 bases left between them. The CDR3 runs to 15 residues. Germline assignment: CDR1 GTSNPN and CDR2 SVGIG (reference sequence). CDR3 DNA, as far as it was read: TGTGCCTGGAGCCCGACGCAGCGGTCGACCTACGAG. Translating gives CAWSPTQRSTYE. The whole CDR3 protein is CAWSPTQRSTYEQYF.

By share, this clone ranks as medium-sized. The read finishes 3 residues shy of the CDR3 end, and the germline J gene is used to complete it. The J gene is TRBJ1-3, the V gene TRBV2; 8 bases line up with TRBD1. Per the germline V gene, CDR1 is SNHLY and CDR2 is FYNNEI. This CDR3 comprises 15 residues. The J segment lost 0 bases and the V segment lost 6 bases, leaving 4 bases of the junction unmatched. CDR3 protein: CASSRDRGSGNTIYF. CDR3 DNA, as far as it was read: TGTGCCAGCAGCCGCGACAGGGGCTCTGGAAACACC.

With regard to this clone: The read comes to an end 3 residues before the CDR3 does, leaving the germline J gene to fill in the end. The chain is built from TRBV7-6 and TRBJ2-4; TRBD1 matches at 8 bases. Germline values: CDR1 SGHVS, CDR2 FNYEAQ. Losses at the gene ends were 7 bases for V and 5 bases for J; bases not matched to a gene: 7. This CDR3 is built from 14 residues. The sequenced part of the CDR3 DNA is TGTGCCAGCATCCCCAGGGGGCGGGAAAACATT. This sequence encodes CASIPRGRENI. The CDR3 in its entirety is CASIPRGRENIQYF.

As regards this clone: The read gets to within 3 residues of the CDR3 end, and the germline J gene fills in the rest. This rearrangement joins TRBV7-2 to TRBJ2-2; TRBD2 might be the D (5 bases). The CDR3 has 14 amino acids. The V end lost 3 bases, the J end lost 3 bases, and 8 bases lay between the germline ends. Germline V CDR1 and CDR2: SGHTA, FQGNSA. The CDR3 region is CASSFRSDTGELFF. The DNA read from the CDR3 is TGTGCCAGCAGCTTTCGTAGCGACACCGGGGAG.

Many counts were recorded for this clone. The read ends 3 residues before the CDR3 terminus; that terminus is restored from the germline J gene. V gene TRBV7-3 combines with J gene TRBJ2-7, with TRBD2 matching over 13 bases. V was clipped by 4 bases and J by 6 bases; unmatched bases: 3. Germline V gives CDR1 SGHTA, CDR2 FQGTGA. The CDR3 is 14 amino acids. The CDR3 loop reads CASSSGLAGAEQYF. The CDR3 bases that were read are TGTGCCAGCAGCTCAGGACTAGCGGGAGCCGAG.

The CDR3 DNA, read in part, is TGTGCCAGCAGCCCCCCCCCAAATGGC. Its translation: CASSPPPNG. The whole CDR3 sequence reads CASSPPPNGYTF. This chain links TRBV11-3 with TRBJ1-2, with D hard to call. The read stops 3 residues short of the end of the CDR3; the missing end is completed from the germline J gene. The V and J ends lost 5 bases and 6 bases respectively, with 10 bases between them. The germline V gene has CDR1 SGHNT and CDR2 YENEEA. The CDR3 totals 12 residues.

As for this clone: From the germline J gene comes the end of the CDR3, since the read stops 3 residues before it. The chain joins TRBV19 to TRBJ1-2, with a possible D match to TRBD1 (6 bases). V was shortened by 3 bases and J by 5 bases, with 13 bases between the two germline ends. The CDR3 is 14 amino acids. Germline loops: CDR1 LNHDA, CDR2 SQIVND (reference sequence). CDR3 loop: CASSMFQGSYGYTF. The CDR3 DNA, read in part, is TGTGCCAGTAGTATGTTCCAGGGGTCATATGGC.

By sample fraction, this clone is medium-sized (0.01 to 0.1%). The read is 3 residues too short to cover the CDR3 end, so that end is filled in from the germline J gene. The chain is built from TRBV29-1 and TRBJ1-2, with D maybe TRBD1 (6 bases). The CDR3 is made up of 11 amino acids. Germline CDR1 SQVTM, CDR2 ANQGSEA. V gave up 6 bases and J gave up 7 bases, with 12 bases separating them. This chain's CDR3 is CSVRAGVGYTF. The sequenced part of the CDR3 DNA is TGCAGCGTCAGAGCAGGGGTTGGC.

This clone was detected only a few times. The CDR3 extends 3 residues past the end of the read, so its final part is completed from the germline J gene. This sequence joins TRBV19 and TRBJ2-1; 7 bases line up with TRBD1. Germline-derived CDR1 and CDR2 are LNHDA and SQIVND (reference sequence). The CDR3 runs to 15 residues. The ends lost 9 bases at V and 5 bases at J; junction bases unmatched: 13. Partial CDR3 DNA: TGTGCCAGCGCAGTAGGGGGACAGAGAAACAATGAG. It is translated as CASAVGGQRNNE. The complete CDR3 reads CASAVGGQRNNEQFF.